One sample yielded the 7 T cell receptor beta chains listed below, sequenced in a study of cytomegalovirus exposure and HLA in healthy donors. The PCR was carried out with 60 Vbeta primers and 13 Jbeta primers. Profiled with immunoSEQ multiplex PCR; TCRdb holds only in-frame clones, not every one. The sample totals 100,000 to 150,000 clones. Sequenced material: PBMCs. These receptors all come from a man younger than 35 in good health and CMV-seronegative.

With regard to this clone: A junction end diverges from the germline sequence, so it may reflect a read error. The CDR3 here is CASSLGTSRAHEQFF. Written as DNA, the CDR3 is TGTGCTAGCAGCTTGGGGACTAGCAGGGCCCATGAGCAGTTCTTC. The chain links TRBV7-7 to TRBJ2-1, with 9 bases lining up with TRBD2. The CDR3 is 15 residues long. CDR1 is SSHAT, CDR2 FNYEAQ, per germline (reference sequence).

V is TRBV19 and J is TRBJ2-6, with 7 bases aligning to TRBD1. The J segment lost 12 bases and the V segment lost 3 bases, leaving 11 bases of the junction unmatched. The germline gives CDR1 LNHDA, CDR2 SQIVND (reference sequence). The CDR3 runs 15 residues. The CDR3 bases are TGTGCCAGTAGTATCCCGACAGGGCAAATGAGCGTCCTGACTTTC. Protein product: CASSIPTGQMSVLTF.

V usage is TRBV7-8 and J usage is TRBJ2-1; 9 bases line up with TRBD1. The CDR3 consists of 15 residues. Germline trimming cut 0 bases from V and 5 bases from J; bases unmatched to any gene: 2. The germline V gene encodes CDR1 SGHVS and CDR2 FQNEAQ. The CDR3 sequence: CASSLAGQGDNEQFF. CDR3 DNA sequence: TGTGCCAGCAGCTTAGCGGGACAGGGCGACAATGAGCAGTTCTTC.

V and J are TRBV2 and TRBJ2-7, with a weak D call TRBD1 (5 bases). The germline gives CDR1 SNHLY, CDR2 FYNNEI. CDR3 size: 12 residues. The V end lost 5 bases, the J end lost 4 bases, and 9 bases lay between the germline ends. The CDR3 DNA reads TGTGCCAGCAGTCGACAGAATTACGAGCAGTACTTC. It is translated as CASSRQNYEQYF.

The CDR3 is CASSTQQGRAEAFF. In DNA form, the CDR3 reads TGTGCCAGCAGCACACAACAGGGGAGAGCTGAAGCTTTCTTT. The V call is TRBV11-2, the J call TRBJ1-1; 7 positions agree with TRBD1. Trimming took 5 bases from V and 6 from J; bases not matched to a gene: 9. Looked up from germline, CDR1 is SGHAT and CDR2 is FQNNGV. The CDR3 consists of 14 residues.

Remarks on this clone: Different DNA sequences within this sample yield the same CDR3. V is TRBV5-1 and J is TRBJ2-7, with 7 nucleotides matching TRBD2. The CDR3 totals 14 residues. V shed 0 bases and J 2 bases; nucleotides not matched to a gene: 2. The germline V gene encodes CDR1 SGHRS and CDR2 YFSETQ. This CDR3 reads CASSLGGGPYEQYF. Here the CDR3 DNA reads TGCGCCAGCAGCTTGGGGGGAGGGCCCTACGAGCAGTACTTC.

Written as DNA, the CDR3 is TGTGCCAGCTCCCAGGGGGGTTTGGCTGGGGCCAACGTCCTGACTTTC. Amino acids: CASSQGGLAGANVLTF. The chain has TRBV18 and TRBJ2-6, with a weak D call TRBD1 (7 bases). Between the trimmed V and J ends, which lost 6 bases and 2 bases, there was a span of 14 bases. CDR3 length equals 16 residues. The germline gives CDR1 KGHSH, CDR2 LQKENI. The full variable domain, its missing parts supplied by reference TRBV18 and TRBJ2-6, is NAGVMQNPRHLVRRRGQEARLRCSPMKGHSHVYWYRQLPEEGLKFMVYLQKENIIDESGMPKERFSAEFPKEGPSILRIQQVVRGDSAAYFCASSQGGLAGANVLTFGAGSRLTVL.